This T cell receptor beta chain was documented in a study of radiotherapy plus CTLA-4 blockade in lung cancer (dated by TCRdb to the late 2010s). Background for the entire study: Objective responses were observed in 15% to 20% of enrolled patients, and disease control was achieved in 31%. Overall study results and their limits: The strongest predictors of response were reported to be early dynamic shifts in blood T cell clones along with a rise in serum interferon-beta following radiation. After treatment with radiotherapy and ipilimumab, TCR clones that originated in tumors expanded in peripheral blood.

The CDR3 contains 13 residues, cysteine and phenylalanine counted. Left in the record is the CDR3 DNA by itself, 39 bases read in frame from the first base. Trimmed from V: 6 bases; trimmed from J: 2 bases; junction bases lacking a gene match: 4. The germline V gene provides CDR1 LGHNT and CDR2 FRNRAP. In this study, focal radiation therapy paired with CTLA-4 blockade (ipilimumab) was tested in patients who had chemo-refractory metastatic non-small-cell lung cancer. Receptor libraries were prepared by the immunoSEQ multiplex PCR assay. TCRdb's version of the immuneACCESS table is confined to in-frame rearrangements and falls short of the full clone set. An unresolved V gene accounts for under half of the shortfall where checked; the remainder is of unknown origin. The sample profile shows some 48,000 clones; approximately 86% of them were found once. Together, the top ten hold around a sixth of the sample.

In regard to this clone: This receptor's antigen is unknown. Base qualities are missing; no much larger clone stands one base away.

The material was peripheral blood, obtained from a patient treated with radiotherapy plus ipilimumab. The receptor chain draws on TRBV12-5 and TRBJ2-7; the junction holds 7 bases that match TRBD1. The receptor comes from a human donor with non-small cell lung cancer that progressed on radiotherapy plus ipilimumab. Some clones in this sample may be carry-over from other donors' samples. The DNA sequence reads TGTGCTAGTGGACGGACAGGCCCCTACGAGCAGTACTTC. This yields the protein CASGRTGPYEQYF.